These T cell receptor beta chains were read from a single sample in a study of T cells in Graves' hyperthyroidism and ophthalmopathy. TCRdb called the multiplex PCR reads again in MiXCR, with one record for every CDR3 protein. The sample shows approximately 400,000 distinct CDR3 sequences, around a sixth of them seen only once. Sample: blood. Receptors originate from a woman aged 18-29 years with Graves' hyperthyroidism. CDR3s include the opening cysteine and the closing phenylalanine or tryptophan. Each record gives: V gene, J gene, CDR3 protein.

TRBV27	TRBJ1-6	CASSLSAASNSPLHF
TRBV10-3	TRBJ2-3	CAISEGLAWADTQYF
TRBV3-1	TRBJ2-3	CASSQGEGTQYF
TRBV10-3	TRBJ2-3	CAISDPGPTRTDTQYF
TRBV24-1	TRBJ2-4	CATSDSGTDKNIQYF
TRBV10-3	TRBJ2-7	CAISESGDEQYF
TRBV20-1	TRBJ2-7	CSARPQSSGLSLPEQYF
TRBV9	TRBJ2-7	CASSVVGGAGRTQCEQYF
TRBV13	TRBJ2-2	CASSSREGRRAGELFF
TRBV6-1	TRBJ2-7	CASKRDRGSYEQYF
TRBV5-1	TRBJ2-1	CASSSGWGGEQFF
TRBV2	TRBJ2-3	CASRPDSTTDTQYF
TRBV7-9	TRBJ2-3	CASSLVEGTSSSRAQYF
TRBV6-1	TRBJ1-3	CASTRTVYSGNTIYF
TRBV10-1	TRBJ2-1	CASSERKGSYPLAYNEQFF
TRBV2	TRBJ2-1	CASSVGRTSSYNEQFF
TRBV20-1	TRBJ1-5	CSARVAGAINQPQHF
TRBV4-1	TRBJ2-3	CASSRTLYGTGSTDTQYF
TRBV12-3/TRBV12-4	TRBJ1-6	CASSLSAGGGNSPLHF
TRBV20-1	TRBJ2-7	CSAPPSRVPYEQYF
TRBV7-3	TRBJ1-2	CASSLISVGKGGGYTF
TRBV9	TRBJ2-5	CASSVSPGGIQETQYF
TRBV3-1	TRBJ2-4	CASSQEGRGSKNIQYF
TRBV7-9	TRBJ1-4	CASSLEVRKGHNEKLFF
TRBV5-1	TRBJ2-2	CASSLESVAGSANTGELFF
TRBV28	TRBJ1-2	CASSLSGLYGYTF
TRBV30	TRBJ2-6	CALHISSGANVLTF
TRBV6-1	TRBJ1-4	CASSAKISNEKLFF
TRBV30	TRBJ2-1	CAWGVQWTSGGTNEQFF
TRBV7-6	TRBJ2-5	CASSRGTSQETQYF
TRBV7-7	TRBJ2-7	CASSPQPSNPEQYF